The 22 T cell receptor beta chains presented below share a single source sample, sequenced in a study of blood T cell repertoires in COVID-19. Only in-frame clones appear in the TCRdb table, and some are missing; sequencing was by immunoSEQ multiplex PCR. The table includes under 14,000 clones, around 75% detected once. Sample: peripheral blood. The receptors were sampled from a man between 65 and 85 years old with active COVID-19.

In nucleotides, the CDR3 is TGTGCCAGCAGCTCGATACAAGGGGCAGAGACCCAGTACTTC. Translated, it gives CASSSIQGAETQYF. The gene calls are TRBV7-2 and TRBJ2-5; D might be TRBD1 (5 bases). Germline CDR1 is SGHTA and CDR2 is FQGNSA. Trimming shortened V by 4 bases and J by 4 bases, and 13 bases separated the two germline ends. The CDR3 has 14 amino acids.

The chain joins TRBV5-1 to TRBJ2-1, with 13 nucleotides matching TRBD2. Per germline, CDR1 SGHRS and CDR2 YFSETQ. The CDR3 loop spans 16 amino acids. V trimming: 4 bases; J trimming: 6 bases; junction bases outside the gene matches: 7. The DNA of the CDR3 is TGCGCCAGCAGCCCCCCGGGACTAGCGGGGCTCAATGAGCAGTTCTTC. Translated, it gives CASSPPGLAGLNEQFF.

On this clone itself: The sample has other DNA sequences that encode this CDR3 too. This chain uses TRBV3-1 (or the pseudogene TRBV3-2) with TRBJ1-5, with TRBD1 matching over 8 bases. CDR3 size: 14 residues. CDR1 LGHDT and CDR2 YNNKEL come from the germline V gene (reference sequence). After removal of 4 bases from V and 3 bases from J, the junction contained 2 bases not matched to a gene. CDR3 bases: TGTGCCAGCAGCCCAGGGGGCGACAATCAGCCCCAGCATTTT. It encodes CASSPGGDNQPQHF.

This clone was observed once. The genes are TRBV5-1 and TRBJ2-1; a weak D match, TRBD2 (5 bases). CDR3 length: 15 residues. Per germline, CDR1 SGHRS and CDR2 YFSETQ. Deletions cut 4 bases from V and 7 bases from J, with 18 bases between. CDR3 residues: CASSLGLFVTNEQFF. Here the CDR3 DNA reads TGCGCCAGCAGCCTTGGACTCTTTGTAACGAATGAGCAGTTCTTC.

The rearrangement links TRBV7-3 to TRBJ2-1; the D gene is possibly TRBD1 (5 bases). Germline loops: CDR1 SGHTA, CDR2 FQGTGA. CDR3 length: 13 residues. V was shortened by 2 bases and J by 10 bases, with 12 bases between the two germline ends. CDR3 loop: CASSLGAGQEQFF. The CDR3 nucleotides are TGTGCCAGCAGCTTAGGCGCAGGGCAGGAGCAGTTCTTC.

The chain carries TRBV28 and TRBJ1-1; D is uncertain. The CDR3 consists of 12 residues. V lost 9 bases and J 1 base, leaving 9 bases between the germline ends. Germline loops: CDR1 MDHEN, CDR2 SYDVKM. CDR3 region: CASTIQNTEAFF. In DNA form, the CDR3 reads TGTGCCAGTACAATCCAGAACACTGAAGCTTTCTTT. Together with reference TRBV28 and TRBJ1-1, the CDR3 gives the full variable domain: DVKVTQSSRYLVKRTGEKVFLECVQDMDHENMFWYRQDPGLGLRLIYFSYDVKMKEKGDIPEGYSVSREKKERFSLILESASTNQTSMYLCASTIQNTEAFFGQGTRLTVV.

This chain joins TRBV5-6 and TRBJ2-1; 8 positions match TRBD1. From germline, CDR1 is SGHDT and CDR2 YYEEEE. The CDR3 covers 14 residues. The junction had 6 bases not matched to a gene; V was cut back by 3 bases and J by 7 bases. The CDR3 DNA reads as TGTGCCAGCAGCTACTGGACAGGGTCGAATGAGCAGTTCTTC. Its protein is CASSYWTGSNEQFF. The whole variable domain, filled in from reference TRBV5-6 and TRBJ2-1, reads DAGVTQSPTHLIKTRGQQVTLRCSPKSGHDTVSWYQQALGQGPQFIFQYYEEEERQRGNFPDRFSGHQFPNYSSELNVNALLLGDSALYLCASSYWTGSNEQFFGPGTRLTVL.

This clone was seen once. V usage is TRBV3-1 (or the pseudogene TRBV3-2) and J usage is TRBJ1-1; D is unresolved. V lost 4 bases and J 5 bases, leaving 11 bases between the germline ends. The CDR3 runs 13 residues. Germline V CDR1 and CDR2: LGHDT, YNNKEL (reference sequence). The CDR3 protein is CASSRGERTEAFF. As DNA, the CDR3 is TGTGCCAGCAGCCGCGGGGAGCGGACTGAAGCTTTCTTT.

Comments on this clone: The CDR3 ends on some other residue instead of the conserved phenylalanine or tryptophan, so this is likely a read error. The DNA is left out, because the CDR3 cannot be placed on it with certainty; the CDR3 is given as TCRdb lists it. The V call is TRBV28, the J call TRBJ2-3; the table's D gene call, TRBD1, was not cross checked with the DNA. The CDR3 has 12 amino acids, counting both end residues. The germline CDR1 and CDR2 sequences are MDHEN and SYDVKM. The CDR3 is CASSSWRTGLVP.

This clone has just one count. This chain joins TRBV6-5 and TRBJ1-3; D unresolved. The CDR3 runs 15 residues. With 5 bases removed from V and 0 bases from J, the gap between germline ends came to 11 bases. Germline CDR1 and CDR2: MNHEY and SVGAGI. The CDR3 sequence: CASSLDFFSGNTIYF. In DNA, the CDR3 is TGTGCCAGCAGTCTGGACTTTTTCTCTGGAAACACCATATATTTT.

This clone appeared once. As DNA, the CDR3 is TGTGCCAGCAGCTGGGGGGGTAATCAGCCCCAGCATTTT. The encoded protein is CASSWGGNQPQHF. The rearrangement links TRBV5-5 to TRBJ1-5, with D maybe TRBD1 (5 bases). The CDR3 has 13 amino acids. Germline V CDR1 and CDR2: SGHKS, YYEKEE (reference sequence). Between the trimmed V and J ends, which lost 3 bases and 4 bases, there was a span of 8 bases.

The genes are TRBV28 and TRBJ1-4; TRBD1 matches 7 bases. Germline trimming cut 6 bases from V and 8 bases from J; bases unmatched to any gene: 12. The CDR3 totals 15 residues. The V gene's germline CDR1 is MDHEN and CDR2 SYDVKM. This CDR3 reads CASSPYRDSGEKLFF. In nucleotides, the CDR3 is TGTGCCAGCAGCCCATACCGGGACAGCGGAGAAAAACTGTTTTTT.

The V gene is TRBV28, the J gene TRBJ2-7; D is possibly TRBD1 (6 bases). Trimming left V 6 bases short and J 0 bases short, with 18 bases between. CDR3 length: 16 residues. Germline-derived CDR1 and CDR2 are MDHEN and SYDVKM. This CDR3 reads CASRKTSWGPSYEQYF. The CDR3 DNA follows: TGTGCCAGCAGGAAAACCAGCTGGGGGCCCTCCTACGAGCAGTACTTC.

The rearrangement uses TRBV11-2 and TRBJ1-1; D perhaps matches TRBD1 (6 bases). V lost 5 bases to trimming and J lost 1 base, with 8 bases between them. CDR3 length: 13 residues. Germline V gives CDR1 SGHAT, CDR2 FQNNGV. DNA of the CDR3: TGTGCCAGCAGCCAACAGGGGAACACTGAAGCTTTCTTT. It yields the protein CASSQQGNTEAFF.

This chain uses TRBV11-2 with TRBJ2-5; TRBD1 aligns across 10 bases. CDR1 and CDR2 from the germline V gene are SGHAT and FQNNGV. After removal of 4 bases from V and 3 bases from J, the junction contained 2 bases not matched to a gene. The CDR3 is 14 amino acids. CDR3 in amino acids: CASSSGTGEETQYF. The CDR3 DNA sequence: TGTGCCAGCAGCTCGGGGACAGGGGAAGAGACCCAGTACTTC. The full variable domain, its missing parts supplied by reference TRBV11-2 and TRBJ2-5, is EAGVAQSPRYKIIEKRQSVAFWCNPISGHATLYWYQQILGQGPKLLIQFQNNGVVDDSQLPKDRFSAERLKGVDSTLKIQPAKLEDSAVYLCASSSGTGEETQYFGPGTRLLVL.

This clone was picked up one time. The V call is TRBV6-1, the J call TRBJ2-7, with 7 nucleotides matching TRBD1. Germline CDR1 reads MNHNS; CDR2 reads SASEGT. The CDR3 consists of 15 residues. V lost 3 bases to trimming and J lost 2 bases; unmatched junction nucleotides: 7. The CDR3 coding sequence is TGTGCCAGCAGTGATATGAGGGGGCAGGCCTACGAGCAGTACTTC. This translates into CASSDMRGQAYEQYF.

This clone was seen once. CDR3 DNA sequence: TGTGCCAGCAGCCACAGCTTGCGGGGTCCCACAGATACGCAGTATTTT. The encoded protein is CASSHSLRGPTDTQYF. The V and J genes are TRBV3-1 (or the pseudogene TRBV3-2) and TRBJ2-3, with D maybe TRBD2 (6 bases). The CDR3 totals 16 residues. CDR1 is LGHDT and CDR2 is YNNKEL in the germline V gene (reference sequence). The V end was cut by 3 bases, the J end by 2 bases, with 15 bases between.

This chain connects TRBV9 to TRBJ2-1; D is possibly TRBD2 (6 bases). CDR3 length: 15 amino acids. The germline V gene encodes CDR1 SGDLS and CDR2 YYNGEE. The V end was cut by 2 bases, the J end by 3 bases, with 12 bases between. The CDR3 protein is CASSVMQGLYNEQFF. The CDR3 nucleotides read TGTGCCAGCAGCGTTATGCAGGGACTCTACAATGAGCAGTTCTTC.

The chain carries TRBV6-5 and TRBJ2-7; D is unclear. The germline V gene encodes CDR1 MNHEY and CDR2 SVGAGI. Trimming shortened V by 6 bases and J by 4 bases, and 19 bases separated the two germline ends. CDR3 size: 15 residues. CDR3 in amino acids: CASSRDPVGDYEQYF. The CDR3 DNA reads as TGTGCCAGCAGCCGAGACCCGGTCGGAGATTACGAGCAGTACTTC.

V gene TRBV6-1 combines with J gene TRBJ2-5, with 9 bases identical to TRBD1. Trimming cost V 2 bases and J 4 bases; bases outside gene matches: 5. The CDR3 is 15 amino acids. The V gene's germline CDR1 is MNHNS and CDR2 SASEGT. The CDR3 region is CASSEKGQGRETQYF. CDR3 coding DNA: TGTGCCAGCAGTGAAAAGGGACAGGGTCGAGAGACCCAGTACTTC.

The DNA for the CDR3 is TGTGCCAGCAGAACAACATGGGGGGACGAGCAGTACTTC. This gives the protein CASRTTWGDEQYF. The chain uses TRBV5-6 and TRBJ2-7; D is perhaps TRBD2 (6 bases). The CDR3 is made up of 13 amino acids. Trimming removed 5 bases from V and 5 bases from J, with 14 bases in between. The germline gives CDR1 SGHDT, CDR2 YYEEEE.

J is TRBJ2-1 and V is TRBV5-4; D might be TRBD1 (5 bases). Between the trimmed V and J ends, which lost 4 bases and 7 bases, there was a span of 9 bases. CDR3 length: 12 residues. Germline V lookup: CDR1 SGHNT, CDR2 YYREEE (reference sequence). CDR3: CASSPQGNEQFF. The CDR3 region has the DNA TGTGCCAGCAGCCCCCAGGGAAATGAGCAGTTCTTC.